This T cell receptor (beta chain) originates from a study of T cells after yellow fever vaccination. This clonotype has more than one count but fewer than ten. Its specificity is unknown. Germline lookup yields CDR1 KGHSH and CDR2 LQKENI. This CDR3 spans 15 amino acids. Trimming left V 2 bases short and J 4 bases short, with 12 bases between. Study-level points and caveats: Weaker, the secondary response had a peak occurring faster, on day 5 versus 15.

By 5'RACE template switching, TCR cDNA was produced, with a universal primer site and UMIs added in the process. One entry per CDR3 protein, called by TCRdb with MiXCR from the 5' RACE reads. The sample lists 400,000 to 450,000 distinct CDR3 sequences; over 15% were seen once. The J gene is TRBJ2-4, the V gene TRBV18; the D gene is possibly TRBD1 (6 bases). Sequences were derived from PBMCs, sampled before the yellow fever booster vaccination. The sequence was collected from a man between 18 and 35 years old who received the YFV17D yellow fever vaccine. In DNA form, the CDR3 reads TGTGCCAGCTCACCAAGTACAGGGCCAAAAAACATTCAGTACTTC. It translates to CASSPSTGPKNIQYF. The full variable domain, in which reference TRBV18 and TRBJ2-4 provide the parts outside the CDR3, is NAGVMQNPRHLVRRRGQEARLRCSPMKGHSHVYWYRQLPEEGLKFMVYLQKENIIDESGMPKERFSAEFPKEGPSILRIQQVVRGDSAAYFCASSPSTGPKNIQYFGAGTRLSVL.